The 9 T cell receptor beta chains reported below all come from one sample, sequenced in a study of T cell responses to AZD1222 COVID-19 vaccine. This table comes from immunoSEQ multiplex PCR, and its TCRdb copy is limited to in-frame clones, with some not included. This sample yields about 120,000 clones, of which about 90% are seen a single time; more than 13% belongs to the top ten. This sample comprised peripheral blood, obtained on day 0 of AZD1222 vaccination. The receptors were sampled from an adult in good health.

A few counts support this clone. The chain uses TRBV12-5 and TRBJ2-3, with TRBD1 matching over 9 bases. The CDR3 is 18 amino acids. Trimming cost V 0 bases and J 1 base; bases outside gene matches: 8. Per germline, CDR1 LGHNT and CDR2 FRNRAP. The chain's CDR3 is CASGLVVGTGMGTDTQYF. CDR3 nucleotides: TGTGCTAGTGGTTTGGTCGTCGGGACAGGGATGGGCACAGATACGCAGTATTTT.

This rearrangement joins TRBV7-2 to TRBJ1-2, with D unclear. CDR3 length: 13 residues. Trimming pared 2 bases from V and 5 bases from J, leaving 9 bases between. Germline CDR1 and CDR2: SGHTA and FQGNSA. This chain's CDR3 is CASSLSRPYGYTF. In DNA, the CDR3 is TGTGCCAGCAGCTTATCGCGACCTTATGGCTACACCTTC.

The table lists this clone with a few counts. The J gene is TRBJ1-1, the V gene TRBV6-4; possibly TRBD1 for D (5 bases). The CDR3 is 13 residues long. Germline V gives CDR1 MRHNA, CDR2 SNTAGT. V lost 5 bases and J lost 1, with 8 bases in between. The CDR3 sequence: CASSNQGNTEAFF. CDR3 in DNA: TGTGCCAGCAGTAACCAGGGGAACACTGAAGCTTTCTTT.

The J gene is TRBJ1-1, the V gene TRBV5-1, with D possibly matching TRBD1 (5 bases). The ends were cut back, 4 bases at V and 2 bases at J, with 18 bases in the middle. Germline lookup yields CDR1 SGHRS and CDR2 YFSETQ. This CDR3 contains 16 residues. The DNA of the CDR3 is TGCGCCAGCAGCGCGACCCCCGACAGAACAAACACTGAAGCTTTCTTT. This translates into CASSATPDRTNTEAFF.

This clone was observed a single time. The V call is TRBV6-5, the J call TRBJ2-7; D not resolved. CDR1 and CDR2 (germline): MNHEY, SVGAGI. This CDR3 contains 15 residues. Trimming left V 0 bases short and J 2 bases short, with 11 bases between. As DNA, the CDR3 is TGTGCCAGCAGTTACTCCTTGACGGACCCCTACGAGCAGTACTTC. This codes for CASSYSLTDPYEQYF.

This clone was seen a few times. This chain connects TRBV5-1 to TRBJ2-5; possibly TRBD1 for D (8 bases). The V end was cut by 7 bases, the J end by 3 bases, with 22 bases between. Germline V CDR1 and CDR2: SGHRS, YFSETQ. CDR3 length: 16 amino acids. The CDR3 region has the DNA TGCGCCAGCCGGGCCGTCCCACAGGGGGGGGAAGAGACCCAGTACTTC. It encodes CASRAVPQGGEETQYF.

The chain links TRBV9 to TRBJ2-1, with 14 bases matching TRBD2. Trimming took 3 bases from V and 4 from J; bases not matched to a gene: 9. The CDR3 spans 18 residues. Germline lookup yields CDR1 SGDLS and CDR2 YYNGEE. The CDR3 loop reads CASSEPGLAGAEYNEQFF. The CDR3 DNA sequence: TGTGCCAGCAGCGAACCGGGACTAGCGGGAGCAGAGTACAATGAGCAGTTCTTC.

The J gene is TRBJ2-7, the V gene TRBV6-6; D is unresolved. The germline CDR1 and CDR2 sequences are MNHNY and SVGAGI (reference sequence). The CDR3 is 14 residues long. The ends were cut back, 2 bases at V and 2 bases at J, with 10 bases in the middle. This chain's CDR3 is CASSYPTDTYEQYF. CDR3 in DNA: TGTGCCAGCAGTTACCCCACGGATACCTACGAGCAGTACTTC.

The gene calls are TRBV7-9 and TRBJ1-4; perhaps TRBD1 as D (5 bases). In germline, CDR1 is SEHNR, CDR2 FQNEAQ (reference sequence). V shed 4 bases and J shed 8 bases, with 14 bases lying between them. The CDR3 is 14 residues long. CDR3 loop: CASSSDAGGEKLFF. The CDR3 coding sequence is TGTGCCAGCAGCTCGGACGCTGGGGGAGAAAAACTGTTTTTT.